This TCR beta chain was obtained from a study of T cell repertoires in cytomegalovirus infection. TCRdb reprocessed the reads via MiXCR and lists one record per CDR3 protein. The data contain approximately 500,000 distinct CDR3 sequences, around 27% of them seen just once; the ten biggest clones take up 13%. The CDR3 is 14 residues long. Germline CDR1 and CDR2: SGHTA and FQGNSA. Trimming pared 7 bases from V and 6 bases from J, leaving 15 bases between. The sample holds many counts of this clonotype. The source is a human donor in good health (CMV status not recorded). Some clones in this sample may be carry-over from other donors' samples. The chain links TRBV7-2 to TRBJ2-2, with TRBD2 as a possible D gene (5 bases). Source material: PBMCs. This CDR3 reads CASTRLFGAGELFF. The CDR3 DNA reads as TGTGCCAGCACAAGACTCTTCGGGGCCGGGGAGCTGTTTTTT.